A selection of T cell receptor beta chains follows, all from one sample in a study of neoadjuvant nivolumab and ipilimumab in lung cancer. Repertoires were generated with immunoSEQ multiplex PCR, while TCRdb's copy carries only in-frame clones and drops some. The table includes around 21,000 clones, approximately 81% detected once. The input for sequencing was peripheral blood, taken before neoadjuvant nivolumab, alone or with ipilimumab. The receptor source for this set is an adult with non-small cell lung cancer. Both conserved end residues are part of each CDR3. Fields, in order: J gene, V gene, clone size, D gene, CDR3 DNA, CDR3 protein. A D gene is named only where the DNA matches it firmly. Some rows mark clone size as missing; the rest say once, few, many or name a class of expanded clone.

J: TRBJ2-1
V: TRBV9
size: NA
D: NA
DNA: TGTGCCAGCAGCGTAGAGCCCCGACTAGTTGGCAATGAGCAGTTCTTC
CDR3: CASSVEPRLVGNEQFF

J: TRBJ2-1
V: TRBV6-6
size: NA
D: NA
DNA: TGTGCCAGCAGTCTGGCTGACCCTTCCTACAATGAGCAGTTCTTC
CDR3: CASSLADPSYNEQFF

J: TRBJ1-2
V: TRBV4-3
size: NA
D: TRBD1
DNA: TGCGCCAGCAGCCAAGGGGTGGGACAGGGGGAAGAGGGCTATGGCTACACCTTC
CDR3: CASSQGVGQGEEGYGYTF

J: TRBJ1-5
V: TRBV18
size: NA
D: TRBD1
DNA: TGTGCCAGCTCACCGTCGACAGGGGGAGTCAATCAGCCCCAGCATTTT
CDR3: CASSPSTGGVNQPQHF

J: TRBJ2-7
V: TRBV4-3
size: NA
D: NA
DNA: TGCGCCAGCAGCCAAGGTATTGCGGCAGGAGGTGGGTACGAGCAGTACTTC
CDR3: CASSQGIAAGGGYEQYF

J: TRBJ2-5
V: TRBV5-1
size: NA
D: NA
DNA: TGCGCCAGCAGCTCTTCCGATGGGGCTGGGGAGACCCAGTACTTC
CDR3: CASSSSDGAGETQYF

J: TRBJ2-7
V: TRBV7-6
size: NA
D: TRBD2
DNA: TGTGCCAGCAGCCAGACTAGCGGGAGAACCTACGAGCAGTACTTC
CDR3: CASSQTSGRTYEQYF

J: TRBJ1-5
V: TRBV4-1
size: NA
D: NA
DNA: TGCGCCAGCAGCCCAGGCATGGTCGGCAATCAGCCCCAGCATTTT
CDR3: CASSPGMVGNQPQHF

J: TRBJ1-1
V: TRBV27
size: NA
D: NA
DNA: TGTGCCAGCAGTTTATCGATAGGCACTGAAGCTTTCTTT
CDR3: CASSLSIGTEAFF

J: TRBJ2-3
V: TRBV2
size: NA
D: TRBD2
DNA: TGTGCCAGCGCCTCGGGACTAGCGGGGGCCCTCACAGATACGCAGTATTTT
CDR3: CASASGLAGALTDTQYF

J: TRBJ1-4
V: TRBV5-1
size: NA
D: TRBD1
DNA: TGCGCCAGCAGCTTGGCTTTCCGGACAGGGGGTCGGGAAAAACTGTTTTTT
CDR3: CASSLAFRTGGREKLFF

J: TRBJ1-2
V: TRBV7-3
size: NA
D: NA
DNA: TGTGCCAGCAGCTTAACCCAAAGGGCGGAGGGCTACACCTTC
CDR3: CASSLTQRAEGYTF

J: TRBJ2-3
V: TRBV7-3
size: NA
D: NA
DNA: TGTGCCAGCAGCTTGGGGGGCGTGGGCACAGATACGCAGTATTTT
CDR3: CASSLGGVGTDTQYF

J: TRBJ2-7
V: TRBV14
size: NA
D: NA
DNA: TGTGCCAGCAGCCAAGTGGGGGGGCGCTCCTACGAGCAGTACTTC
CDR3: CASSQVGGRSYEQYF

J: TRBJ1-1
V: TRBV18
size: few
D: NA
DNA: TGTGCCAGCTCACCACCGGGCACTGAAGCTTTCTTT
CDR3: CASSPPGTEAFF

J: TRBJ1-1
V: TRBV5-1
size: NA
D: NA
DNA: TGCGCCAGCAGCTTGTTGGGGTCGGCGGGGACTGAAGCTTTCTTT
CDR3: CASSLLGSAGTEAFF

J: TRBJ2-1
V: TRBV7-2
size: NA
D: NA
DNA: TGTGCCAGCAGCCTCCCGCAGGCTTACAATGAGCAGTTCTTC
CDR3: CASSLPQAYNEQFF

J: TRBJ1-2
V: TRBV5-4
size: NA
D: NA
DNA: TGTGCCAGCAGCTTCGCAGGATACGGTGGCTACACCTTC
CDR3: CASSFAGYGGYTF

J: TRBJ1-2
V: TRBV19
size: NA
D: NA
DNA: TGTGCCAGTAGTATTGGGAGTACAGTATTCTCTGGCTACACCTTC
CDR3: CASSIGSTVFSGYTF

J: TRBJ1-1
V: TRBV2
size: NA
D: NA
DNA: TGTGCCAGCATGCCACCAAATCGGGGCACTGAAGCTTTCTTT
CDR3: CASMPPNRGTEAFF

J: TRBJ2-1
V: TRBV6-4
size: medium-sized
D: TRBD2
DNA: TGTGCCAGCAGTCCCTCGGGAGCGGGAGCGGGGGAGCAGTTCTTC
CDR3: CASSPSGAGAGEQFF

J: TRBJ2-1
V: TRBV11-3
size: NA
D: NA
DNA: TGTGCCAGCAGCCCAGCAGGGAGTCTCTCCTACAATGAGCAGTTCTTC
CDR3: CASSPAGSLSYNEQFF

J: TRBJ1-5
V: TRBV19
size: NA
D: TRBD1
DNA: TGTGCCAGTAGTATAGCGGGGACAGGGACTCAGCCCCAGCATTTT
CDR3: CASSIAGTGTQPQHF

J: TRBJ2-3
V: TRBV5-1
size: NA
D: TRBD2
DNA: TGCGCCAGCAGCGTGACTAGCGGGAGGGTCCGGACAGATACGCAGTATTTT
CDR3: CASSVTSGRVRTDTQYF

J: TRBJ1-5
V: TRBV25-1
size: NA
D: NA
DNA: TGTGCCAGCAGTGCAGGAGCTAGCAATCAGCCCCAGCATTTT
CDR3: CASSAGASNQPQHF

J: TRBJ2-5
V: TRBV5-5
size: NA
D: NA
DNA: TGTGCCAGTACGGCCCGGGGTCAAGAGACCCAGTACTTC
CDR3: CASTARGQETQYF

J: TRBJ1-1
V: TRBV6-1
size: NA
D: NA
DNA: TGTGCCAGCAGTTTGGAAGTTCACACTGAAGCTTTCTTT
CDR3: CASSLEVHTEAFF

J: TRBJ1-5
V: TRBV5-6
size: NA
D: NA
DNA: TGTGCCAGCAGCCGTACTCAGGATAGCAATCAGCCCCAGCATTTT
CDR3: CASSRTQDSNQPQHF

J: TRBJ2-3
V: TRBV5-5
size: NA
D: NA
DNA: TGTGCCAGCAGCTTGGTCAGGCTGGATAGCACAGATACGCAGTATTTT
CDR3: CASSLVRLDSTDTQYF

J: TRBJ2-1
V: TRBV2
size: NA
D: NA
DNA: TGTGCCAGCAGTGGAGGACTATTAGATGAGCAGTTCTTC
CDR3: CASSGGLLDEQFF

J: TRBJ2-3
V: TRBV9
size: few
D: TRBD1
DNA: TGTGCCAGCAGCGTATTGGGACAGGCCACAGATACGCAGTATTTT
CDR3: CASSVLGQATDTQYF

J: TRBJ1-2
V: TRBV9
size: NA
D: NA
DNA: TGTGCCAGCAGCGTATCGTTGGGGGATTGGGATGGCTACACCTTC
CDR3: CASSVSLGDWDGYTF

J: TRBJ2-3
V: TRBV18
size: NA
D: NA
DNA: TGTGCCAGCTCTGAGGGCCCCGCCGTCACAGATACGCAGTATTTT
CDR3: CASSEGPAVTDTQYF

J: TRBJ2-5
V: TRBV7-9
size: NA
D: TRBD2
DNA: TGTGCCAGCAGCTTCGGGACTAGTGAAGAGACCCAGTACTTC
CDR3: CASSFGTSEETQYF

J: TRBJ2-3
V: TRBV4-1
size: NA
D: NA
DNA: TGCGCCAGCAGCCAGAGACACTCGACTAGCACAGATACGCAGTATTTT
CDR3: CASSQRHSTSTDTQYF

J: TRBJ2-2
V: TRBV7-9
size: NA
D: TRBD1
DNA: TGTGCCAGCAGCCTCCGACAGGGACCGAACACCGGGGAGCTGTTTTTT
CDR3: CASSLRQGPNTGELFF

J: TRBJ2-1
V: TRBV5-4
size: NA
D: TRBD2
DNA: TGTGCCAGCAGCTTGGGGCTAGCGGGACCCAATGAACAGTTCTTC
CDR3: CASSLGLAGPNEQFF

J: TRBJ2-3
V: TRBV5-1
size: NA
D: NA
DNA: TGCGCCAGCAGCTTGGGCCAGACAGATACGCAGTATTTT
CDR3: CASSLGQTDTQYF

J: TRBJ2-1
V: TRBV5-5
size: NA
D: TRBD2
DNA: TGTGCCAGCGCAACTCGGACTAGATGGAATGAGCAGTTCTTC
CDR3: CASATRTRWNEQFF

J: TRBJ1-3
V: TRBV9
size: NA
D: TRBD1
DNA: TGTGCCAGCAGCCCCTGGGACAGCCGATCCTCTGGAAACACCATATATTTT
CDR3: CASSPWDSRSSGNTIYF

J: TRBJ2-2
V: TRBV6-6
size: once
D: TRBD2
DNA: TGTGCCACTAGCGGGAGTAATACCGGGGAGCTGTTTTTT
CDR3: CATSGSNTGELFF

J: TRBJ1-2
V: TRBV28
size: NA
D: NA
DNA: TGTGCCAGCAGGCTTGGCGGCTATGGCTACACCTTC
CDR3: CASRLGGYGYTF